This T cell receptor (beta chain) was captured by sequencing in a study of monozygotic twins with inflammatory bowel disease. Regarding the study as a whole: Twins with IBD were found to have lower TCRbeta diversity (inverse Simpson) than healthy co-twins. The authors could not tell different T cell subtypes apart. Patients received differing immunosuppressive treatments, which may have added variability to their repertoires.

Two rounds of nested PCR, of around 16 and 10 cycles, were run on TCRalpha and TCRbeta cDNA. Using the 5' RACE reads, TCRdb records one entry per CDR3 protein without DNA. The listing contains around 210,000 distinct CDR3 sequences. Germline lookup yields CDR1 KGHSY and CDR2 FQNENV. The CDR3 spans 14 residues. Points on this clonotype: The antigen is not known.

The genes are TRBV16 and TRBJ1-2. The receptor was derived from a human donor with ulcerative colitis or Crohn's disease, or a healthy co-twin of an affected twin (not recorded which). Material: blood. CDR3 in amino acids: CASSQSSAEYGYTF.